The 13 T cell receptor beta chains given below trace back to one sample, sequenced in a study of blood T cells in healthy people across ages. It was with a sample-barcoded 5' primer and a J-beta primer mix that a second PCR of roughly 7 to 12 cycles was run. TCRdb called the 5' RACE reads again in MiXCR, with one record for every CDR3 protein. Altogether 700,000 to 950,000 distinct CDR3 sequences are present, nearly 60% being singletons, with the ten largest covering around 20%. The material sequenced was blood. These TCRs come from a man aged 25 to 45 in good health.

The chain has TRBV6-5 and TRBJ2-5; TRBD2 agrees at 7 bases. The junction had 7 bases not matched to a gene; V was cut back by 6 bases and J by 6 bases. The germline V gene has CDR1 MNHEY and CDR2 SVGAGI. The CDR3 length is 13 residues. The CDR3 sequence: CASSPWGGKTQYF. The CDR3 DNA reads as TGTGCCAGCAGCCCCTGGGGGGGTAAGACCCAGTACTTC.

This clonotype was counted between two and nine times. The chain joins TRBV12-5 to TRBJ2-1; 9 nucleotides align to TRBD2. Looked up from germline, CDR1 is LGHNT and CDR2 is FRNRAP. V lost 3 bases, J lost 5 bases, and 5 bases stayed unmatched. The length of the CDR3 is 15 residues. This CDR3 reads CASGFGAGGDNEQFF. CDR3 DNA sequence: TGTGCTAGTGGTTTCGGGGCGGGAGGGGACAATGAGCAGTTCTTC.

This chain joins TRBV4-3 and TRBJ2-4; no clear D. The CDR3 is 15 amino acids. The V gene's germline CDR1 is LGHNA and CDR2 YSLEER. The V gene lost 5 bases and the J gene lost 4 bases, with 15 bases spanning the gap. The CDR3 spells CASSLHLMGKNIQYF. In nucleotides, the CDR3 is TGCGCCAGCAGCTTACACCTGATGGGTAAAAACATTCAGTACTTC.

This clonotype was detected only a few times. The chain joins TRBV19 to TRBJ2-5; TRBD1 matches 9 bases. V shed 6 bases, J shed 0 bases, and the junction held 5 bases outside the gene matches. The CDR3 contains 15 residues. The germline gives CDR1 LNHDA, CDR2 SQIVND (reference sequence). The CDR3 bases are TGTGCCAGTAGGAGTGGACAGGGGAACCAAGAGACCCAGTACTTC. Its translation is CASRSGQGNQETQYF.

CDR3 nucleotide sequence: TGCAGTGCTAGAAGCGGGAGTCCCGATACGCAGTATTTT. This codes for CSARSGSPDTQYF. V usage is TRBV20-1 and J usage is TRBJ2-3; 8 bases are shared with TRBD2. The CDR3 loop spans 13 amino acids. CDR1 DFQATT and CDR2 SNEGSKA come from the germline V gene (reference sequence). After removal of 2 bases from V and 6 bases from J, the junction contained 4 bases not matched to a gene.

In this sample, this clonotype turned up a few times. The chain joins TRBV9 to TRBJ2-7; 11 nucleotides agree with TRBD2. The germline gives CDR1 SGDLS, CDR2 YYNGEE. The CDR3 spans 16 residues. With 0 bases clipped from V and 2 bases from J, the junction kept 4 bases outside the gene matches. Here the CDR3 DNA reads TGTGCCAGCAGCGTAGATGCTAGCGGGAGGACCTACGAGCAGTACTTC. Translated: CASSVDASGRTYEQYF.

This clonotype has a handful of counts. The chain combines TRBV20-1 with TRBJ2-7; the match to TRBD2 covers 10 bases. Unmatched junction bases numbered 4, after V lost 1 base and J lost 1 base. The CDR3 runs 15 residues. Germline CDR1 is DFQATT and CDR2 is SNEGSKA (reference sequence). The CDR3 loop is CSARGYSGRSYEQYF. In nucleotides, the CDR3 is TGCAGTGCTAGAGGATATAGCGGGAGGTCCTACGAGCAGTACTTC.

This rearrangement joins TRBV28 to TRBJ2-6; the D gene is possibly TRBD1 (5 bases). Germline V gene lookup returns CDR1 MDHEN and CDR2 SYDVKM. V was cut by 10 bases and J by 0 bases, with 22 bases left in between. This CDR3 is 18 amino acids long. This chain's CDR3 is CATDSYERASSGANVLTF. CDR3 sequence (DNA): TGTGCCACCGACAGCTACGAAAGGGCCTCCTCTGGGGCCAACGTCCTGACTTTC.

This clonotype was counted between two and nine times. V is TRBV7-2 and J is TRBJ1-2; D is undetermined. Germline CDR1 and CDR2: SGHTA and FQGNSA. This CDR3 spans 13 amino acids. Trimming left V 5 bases short and J 4 bases short, with 11 bases between. Here the CDR3 DNA reads TGTGCCAGCAGCCTGATGAGGGTCTATGGCTACACCTTC. Its protein is CASSLMRVYGYTF.

As regards this clonotype: Germline is not matched at one junction end, which may reflect a read error. The chain is built from TRBV7-2 and TRBJ2-4, with D possibly matching TRBD2 (5 bases). The J call may be mistaken, given a closer DNA end match to TRBJ2-5. Germline-derived CDR1 and CDR2 are SGHTA and FQGNSA. The CDR3 has 17 amino acids. CDR3 nucleotide sequence: TGCGCCAGCAGCTTAGCGCTCCGCAATCCCCCCCAAGAGACCCAGTACTTC. Translation: CASSLALRNPPQETQYF.

The table lists this clonotype with a few counts. This chain connects TRBV12-3 or TRBV12-4 to TRBJ2-6; D is ambiguous. The length of the CDR3 is 15 residues. The V and J ends lost 5 bases and 2 bases respectively, with 10 bases between them. The chain's CDR3 is CASSNTPPGANVLTF. In DNA form, the CDR3 reads TGTGCCAGCAGTAATACACCACCTGGGGCCAACGTCCTGACTTTC.

CDR3 loop: CASSGGNGNEQFF. The DNA of the CDR3 is TGTGCCAGCAGCGGGGGTAATGGCAATGAGCAGTTCTTC. The genes are TRBV2 and TRBJ2-1; weak D call: TRBD2 (6 bases). The V gene lost 6 bases and the J gene lost 6 bases, with 12 bases spanning the gap. This CDR3 has 13 amino acids. The V gene's germline CDR1 is SNHLY and CDR2 FYNNEI.

The chain uses TRBV7-2 and TRBJ2-1; the D is unclear. CDR3 length: 13 residues. Trimming removed 5 bases at V and 4 bases at J, with 9 bases between. Germline V gives CDR1 SGHTA, CDR2 FQGNSA. CDR3 DNA sequence: TGTGCCAGCAGCGTAGAGAGATACAATGAGCAGTTCTTC. Amino acids: CASSVERYNEQFF.